A single sample is the source of the 24 T cell receptor beta chains below, sequenced in a study of Graves' ophthalmopathy and Graves' hyperthyroidism. Beta-chain TCR CDR3 regions were amplified from RNA transcripts. An opening RT-PCR round employed HTBI primers and preceded a second-round multiplex PCR. TCRdb passed the multiplex PCR reads through MiXCR, listing each CDR3 protein once. The sample has 450,000 or so distinct CDR3 sequences; roughly an eighth are singletons. Material: blood. All receptors derive from a woman aged 25 to 39 with Graves' ophthalmopathy.

The sample holds many counts of this clonotype. The chain employs TRBV12-3 or TRBV12-4 and TRBJ1-1; maybe TRBD1 (5 bases). The CDR3 is made up of 15 amino acids. V was cut by 1 base and J by 3 bases, with 12 bases left in between. The CDR3 protein is CASSLEGREHTEAFF. DNA for the CDR3: TGTGCCAGCAGTTTAGAGGGCAGGGAGCACACTGAAGCTTTCTTT.

This clonotype was picked up many times. This sequence joins TRBV11-2 and TRBJ1-5; no clear D. The CDR3 sequence is 15 residues long. CDR1 and CDR2 from the germline V gene are SGHAT and FQNNGV. The germline V and J ends were trimmed by 7 bases and 0 bases, with 13 bases remaining between them. The CDR3 DNA follows: TGTGCCAGCAAATTGGGCGAATATAGCAATCAGCCCCAGCATTTT. Protein: CASKLGEYSNQPQHF. Full variable domain (outside the CDR3, taken from reference TRBV11-2 and TRBJ1-5): EAGVAQSPRYKIIEKRQSVAFWCNPISGHATLYWYQQILGQGPKLLIQFQNNGVVDDSQLPKDRFSAERLKGVDSTLKIQPAKLEDSAVYLCASKLGEYSNQPQHFGDGTRLSIL.

In this sample, this clonotype turned up many times. The J gene is TRBJ1-5, the V gene TRBV28; 7 nucleotides align to TRBD1. Germline loops: CDR1 MDHEN, CDR2 SYDVKM. The ends lost 7 bases at V and 5 bases at J; junction bases unmatched: 14. The CDR3 loop spans 16 amino acids. The CDR3 DNA reads as TGTGCCAGCAATAAAGGAATCCGGGACAGATATCAGCCCCAGCATTTT. This sequence encodes CASNKGIRDRYQPQHF.

This clonotype was observed at least ten times. This chain links TRBV27 with TRBJ1-6, with 7 bases identical to TRBD1. The length of the CDR3 is 14 residues. J was trimmed by 6 bases and V by 4 bases; bases with no gene match: 3. The germline gives CDR1 MNHEY, CDR2 SMNVEV (reference sequence). The CDR3 DNA follows: TGTGCCAGCAGTTACGGGACAGTTAATTCACCCCTCCACTTT. Its translation: CASSYGTVNSPLHF.

This clonotype was counted many times. The chain couples TRBV2 to TRBJ2-7, with 10 bases fitting TRBD2. This CDR3 has 16 residues. CDR1 and CDR2 from the germline V gene are SNHLY and FYNNEI. The J segment lost 0 bases and the V segment lost 4 bases, leaving 6 bases of the junction unmatched. CDR3: CASSVGLAGASYEQYF. The CDR3 nucleotides are TGTGCCAGCAGTGTCGGTCTAGCGGGAGCCTCCTACGAGCAGTACTTC. Filled out from reference TRBV2 and TRBJ2-7, the complete variable domain reads EPEVTQTPSHQVTQMGQEVILRCVPISNHLYFYWYRQILGQKVEFLVSFYNNEISEKSEIFDDQFSVERPDGSNFTLKIRSTKLEDSAMYFCASSVGLAGASYEQYFGPGTRLTVT.

Concerning this clonotype: At one end the junction does not follow the germline gene, possibly because of a read error. The chain links TRBV9 to TRBJ1-2; no clear D. The CDR3 extends over 15 amino acids. Germline V gene lookup returns CDR1 SGDLS and CDR2 YYNGEE. Written as DNA, the CDR3 is TGTGCCAGCAGCTCCCCCGACGAGGGAGGATATGGCTACAGCTTC. Amino acids: CASSSPDEGGYGYSF. Based on the CDR3 plus reference TRBV9 and TRBJ1-2, the full variable domain is DSGVTQTPKHLITATGQRVTLRCSPRSGDLSVYWYQQSLDQGLQFLIQYYNGEERAKGNILERFSAQQFPDLHSELNLSSLELGDSALYFCASSSPDEGGYGYSFGSGTRLTVV.

This clonotype was seen repeatedly, ten times or more. The V gene is TRBV7-9, the J gene TRBJ1-1; D not resolved. CDR3 length: 11 residues. Germline V gene sequence: CDR1 SEHNR, CDR2 FQNEAQ (reference sequence). Trimming stripped 7 bases from V and 7 bases from J, with 10 bases between. The CDR3 is CASTLGDEAFF. The DNA for the CDR3 is TGTGCCAGCACCCTTGGGGATGAAGCTTTCTTT.

The table lists this clonotype with many counts. This chain connects TRBV2 to TRBJ1-2; D remains unclear. Per germline, CDR1 SNHLY and CDR2 FYNNEI. This CDR3 comprises 14 residues. The V end lost 5 bases, the J end lost 3 bases, and 13 bases lay between the germline ends. The chain's CDR3 is CASSRNKYDYGYTF. CDR3 nucleotide sequence: TGTGCCAGCAGTCGGAACAAATATGACTATGGCTACACCTTC.

At least ten counts were recorded for this clonotype. The chain is built from TRBV9 and TRBJ2-5; 9 bases are a match to TRBD2. V lost 0 bases to trimming and J lost 3 bases; unmatched junction nucleotides: 0. Germline V gene lookup returns CDR1 SGDLS and CDR2 YYNGEE. The CDR3 consists of 14 residues. The CDR3 bases are TGTGCCAGCAGCGTAGGGACTAGCGAAGAGACCCAGTACTTC. Amino acid sequence: CASSVGTSEETQYF.

In its sample, this clonotype was seen many times. The gene calls are TRBV11-2 and TRBJ1-5; TRBD1 might be the D (5 bases). The CDR3 is 14 amino acids. CDR1 is SGHAT, CDR2 FQNNGV, per germline. V lost 6 bases, J lost 5 bases, and 14 bases lay in between. This CDR3 reads CASSLGSGHQPQHF. Written as DNA, the CDR3 is TGTGCCAGCAGTTTGGGGTCAGGGCATCAGCCCCAGCATTTT.

A few counts support this clonotype. The genes are TRBV5-1 and TRBJ2-7; 10 bases are shared with TRBD2. This CDR3 has 15 amino acids. Trimming took 4 bases from V and 5 from J; bases not matched to a gene: 9. From germline, CDR1 is SGHRS and CDR2 YFSETQ. The CDR3 loop is CASSLSSGRYDEQYF. CDR3 coding DNA: TGCGCCAGCAGCCTTTCTAGCGGGAGATACGACGAGCAGTACTTC.

This clonotype has at least ten counts. V gene TRBV10-3 combines with J gene TRBJ2-7; D is perhaps TRBD2 (7 bases). Germline assignment: CDR1 ENHRY and CDR2 SYGVKD. This CDR3 spans 15 amino acids. Trimming took 4 bases from V and 4 from J, leaving 17 bases between them. The CDR3 coding sequence is TGTGCCATCAGTGTGCCTAGCGGAGACAGGTACGAGCAGTACTTC. The encoded protein is CAISVPSGDRYEQYF.

This clonotype appeared many times. The rearrangement uses TRBV2 and TRBJ1-2, with D uncertain. V shed 1 base and J shed 0 bases, with 18 bases lying between them. The CDR3 covers 18 residues. The germline V gene encodes CDR1 SNHLY and CDR2 FYNNEI. CDR3 region: CASSEEGRGIHPNYGYTF. CDR3 sequence (DNA): TGTGCCAGCAGTGAAGAAGGACGGGGTATCCACCCTAACTATGGCTACACCTTC.

This chain joins TRBV12-3 or TRBV12-4 and TRBJ2-3; D gene uncertain. Trimming cost V 7 bases and J 1 base, with 9 bases left between them. The length of the CDR3 is 13 residues. CDR3 region: CASTVWGTDTQYF. In nucleotides, the CDR3 is TGTGCCAGCACTGTATGGGGCACAGATACGCAGTATTTT.

With respect to this clonotype: Being one base from a much bigger clone, this may be a read error. This CDR3 is missing its conserved last phenylalanine or tryptophan, likely due to a read error. The J gene is TRBJ1-3, the V gene TRBV20-1, with 10 bases matching TRBD1. Unmatched junction bases numbered 6, after V lost 5 bases and J lost 2 bases. Germline V CDR1 and CDR2: DFQATT, SNEGSKA (reference sequence). The CDR3 length is 15 residues. For the CDR3, the DNA is TGCAGTGCTGACCCCGACAGGGGGCCTGGAAACACCATATATCTT. Its protein product is CSADPDRGPGNTIYL.

Only a few counts were recorded for this clonotype. The rearrangement links TRBV7-3 to TRBJ2-6, with 7 nucleotides matching TRBD1. The CDR3 is 14 residues long. Germline V gene lookup returns CDR1 SGHTA and CDR2 FQGTGA. The trim removed 4 bases at V and 3 bases at J, leaving 0 bases unmatched. The CDR3 loop reads CASSSGGGANVLTF. CDR3 DNA sequence: TGTGCCAGCAGCTCAGGGGGTGGGGCCAACGTCCTGACTTTC.

This clonotype was detected ten times or more. J is TRBJ2-7 and V is TRBV4-1, with D perhaps being TRBD1 or TRBD2 (5 bases each). V lost 2 bases to trimming and J lost 3 bases, with 11 bases between them. The germline V gene encodes CDR1 MGHRA and CDR2 YSYEKL. CDR3 length: 14 amino acids. CDR3 loop: CASSQRDGNYEQYF. The CDR3 DNA is TGCGCCAGCAGCCAAAGGGACGGTAACTACGAGCAGTACTTC.

This sequence joins TRBV12-3 or TRBV12-4 and TRBJ1-2; 8 positions agree with TRBD1. This CDR3 is built from 15 residues. Germline trimming cut 6 bases from V and 3 bases from J; bases unmatched to any gene: 9. This CDR3 reads CASRPTGTGDYGYTF. The CDR3 DNA sequence: TGTGCCAGCAGGCCCACCGGGACAGGAGACTATGGCTACACCTTC.

This clonotype was counted at least ten times. The rearrangement links TRBV27 to TRBJ1-1, with D possibly being TRBD1 (5 bases). The V end was cut by 4 bases, the J end by 6 bases, with 18 bases between. Germline CDR1 MNHEY, CDR2 SMNVEV (reference sequence). The CDR3 has 15 residues. CDR3 loop: CASSSWDSTGAEAFF. Here the CDR3 DNA reads TGTGCCAGCAGTTCCTGGGACTCCACGGGGGCTGAAGCTTTCTTT.

This clonotype was seen many times. V is TRBV12-3 or TRBV12-4 and J is TRBJ2-7; 7 bases agree with TRBD1. This CDR3 comprises 13 residues. V shed 6 bases, J shed 6 bases, and the junction held 8 bases outside the gene matches. The CDR3 bases are TGTGCCAGCAGCACCGGGACAGTGGGCGAGCAGTACTTC. Protein product: CASSTGTVGEQYF.

Concerning this clonotype itself: Possible read error: a much larger clone is one base away. The chain joins TRBV11-2 to TRBJ2-5; D is unresolved. The CDR3 sequence is 15 residues long. Germline V lookup: CDR1 SGHAT, CDR2 FQNNGV. CDR3: CAISLGPDLRETQYF. The CDR3 DNA reads as TGTGCCATCAGCTTAGGACCGGACCTACGGGAGACCCAGTACTTC.

This clonotype was recorded many times. The V call is TRBV5-1, the J call TRBJ2-7; D may be TRBD1 (6 bases). Trimming took off 2 bases at V and 5 bases at J, with 14 bases between the two ends. The CDR3 is made up of 14 amino acids. Germline V gene lookup returns CDR1 SGHRS and CDR2 YFSETQ. CDR3 DNA sequence: TGCGCCAGCAGCTTTAGGACAGACCGAGACGAGCAGTACTTC. Protein product: CASSFRTDRDEQYF.

The J gene is TRBJ1-1, the V gene TRBV6-1, with D unresolved. Germline V lookup: CDR1 MNHNS, CDR2 SASEGT. Between the trimmed V and J ends, which lost 0 bases and 4 bases, there was a span of 3 bases. The CDR3 has 12 amino acids. Here the CDR3 reads CASSEARTEAFF. In DNA form, the CDR3 reads TGTGCCAGCAGTGAAGCGCGCACTGAAGCTTTCTTT.

The chain employs TRBV3-1 and TRBJ1-1, with D possibly matching TRBD1 (6 bases). Trimming removed 4 bases at V and 4 bases at J, with 10 bases between. Germline-derived CDR1 and CDR2 are LGHDT and YNNKEL (reference sequence). CDR3 length: 13 residues. The CDR3 reads CASSPYRATEAFF. CDR3 in DNA: TGTGCCAGCAGCCCCTACAGGGCCACTGAAGCTTTCTTT.